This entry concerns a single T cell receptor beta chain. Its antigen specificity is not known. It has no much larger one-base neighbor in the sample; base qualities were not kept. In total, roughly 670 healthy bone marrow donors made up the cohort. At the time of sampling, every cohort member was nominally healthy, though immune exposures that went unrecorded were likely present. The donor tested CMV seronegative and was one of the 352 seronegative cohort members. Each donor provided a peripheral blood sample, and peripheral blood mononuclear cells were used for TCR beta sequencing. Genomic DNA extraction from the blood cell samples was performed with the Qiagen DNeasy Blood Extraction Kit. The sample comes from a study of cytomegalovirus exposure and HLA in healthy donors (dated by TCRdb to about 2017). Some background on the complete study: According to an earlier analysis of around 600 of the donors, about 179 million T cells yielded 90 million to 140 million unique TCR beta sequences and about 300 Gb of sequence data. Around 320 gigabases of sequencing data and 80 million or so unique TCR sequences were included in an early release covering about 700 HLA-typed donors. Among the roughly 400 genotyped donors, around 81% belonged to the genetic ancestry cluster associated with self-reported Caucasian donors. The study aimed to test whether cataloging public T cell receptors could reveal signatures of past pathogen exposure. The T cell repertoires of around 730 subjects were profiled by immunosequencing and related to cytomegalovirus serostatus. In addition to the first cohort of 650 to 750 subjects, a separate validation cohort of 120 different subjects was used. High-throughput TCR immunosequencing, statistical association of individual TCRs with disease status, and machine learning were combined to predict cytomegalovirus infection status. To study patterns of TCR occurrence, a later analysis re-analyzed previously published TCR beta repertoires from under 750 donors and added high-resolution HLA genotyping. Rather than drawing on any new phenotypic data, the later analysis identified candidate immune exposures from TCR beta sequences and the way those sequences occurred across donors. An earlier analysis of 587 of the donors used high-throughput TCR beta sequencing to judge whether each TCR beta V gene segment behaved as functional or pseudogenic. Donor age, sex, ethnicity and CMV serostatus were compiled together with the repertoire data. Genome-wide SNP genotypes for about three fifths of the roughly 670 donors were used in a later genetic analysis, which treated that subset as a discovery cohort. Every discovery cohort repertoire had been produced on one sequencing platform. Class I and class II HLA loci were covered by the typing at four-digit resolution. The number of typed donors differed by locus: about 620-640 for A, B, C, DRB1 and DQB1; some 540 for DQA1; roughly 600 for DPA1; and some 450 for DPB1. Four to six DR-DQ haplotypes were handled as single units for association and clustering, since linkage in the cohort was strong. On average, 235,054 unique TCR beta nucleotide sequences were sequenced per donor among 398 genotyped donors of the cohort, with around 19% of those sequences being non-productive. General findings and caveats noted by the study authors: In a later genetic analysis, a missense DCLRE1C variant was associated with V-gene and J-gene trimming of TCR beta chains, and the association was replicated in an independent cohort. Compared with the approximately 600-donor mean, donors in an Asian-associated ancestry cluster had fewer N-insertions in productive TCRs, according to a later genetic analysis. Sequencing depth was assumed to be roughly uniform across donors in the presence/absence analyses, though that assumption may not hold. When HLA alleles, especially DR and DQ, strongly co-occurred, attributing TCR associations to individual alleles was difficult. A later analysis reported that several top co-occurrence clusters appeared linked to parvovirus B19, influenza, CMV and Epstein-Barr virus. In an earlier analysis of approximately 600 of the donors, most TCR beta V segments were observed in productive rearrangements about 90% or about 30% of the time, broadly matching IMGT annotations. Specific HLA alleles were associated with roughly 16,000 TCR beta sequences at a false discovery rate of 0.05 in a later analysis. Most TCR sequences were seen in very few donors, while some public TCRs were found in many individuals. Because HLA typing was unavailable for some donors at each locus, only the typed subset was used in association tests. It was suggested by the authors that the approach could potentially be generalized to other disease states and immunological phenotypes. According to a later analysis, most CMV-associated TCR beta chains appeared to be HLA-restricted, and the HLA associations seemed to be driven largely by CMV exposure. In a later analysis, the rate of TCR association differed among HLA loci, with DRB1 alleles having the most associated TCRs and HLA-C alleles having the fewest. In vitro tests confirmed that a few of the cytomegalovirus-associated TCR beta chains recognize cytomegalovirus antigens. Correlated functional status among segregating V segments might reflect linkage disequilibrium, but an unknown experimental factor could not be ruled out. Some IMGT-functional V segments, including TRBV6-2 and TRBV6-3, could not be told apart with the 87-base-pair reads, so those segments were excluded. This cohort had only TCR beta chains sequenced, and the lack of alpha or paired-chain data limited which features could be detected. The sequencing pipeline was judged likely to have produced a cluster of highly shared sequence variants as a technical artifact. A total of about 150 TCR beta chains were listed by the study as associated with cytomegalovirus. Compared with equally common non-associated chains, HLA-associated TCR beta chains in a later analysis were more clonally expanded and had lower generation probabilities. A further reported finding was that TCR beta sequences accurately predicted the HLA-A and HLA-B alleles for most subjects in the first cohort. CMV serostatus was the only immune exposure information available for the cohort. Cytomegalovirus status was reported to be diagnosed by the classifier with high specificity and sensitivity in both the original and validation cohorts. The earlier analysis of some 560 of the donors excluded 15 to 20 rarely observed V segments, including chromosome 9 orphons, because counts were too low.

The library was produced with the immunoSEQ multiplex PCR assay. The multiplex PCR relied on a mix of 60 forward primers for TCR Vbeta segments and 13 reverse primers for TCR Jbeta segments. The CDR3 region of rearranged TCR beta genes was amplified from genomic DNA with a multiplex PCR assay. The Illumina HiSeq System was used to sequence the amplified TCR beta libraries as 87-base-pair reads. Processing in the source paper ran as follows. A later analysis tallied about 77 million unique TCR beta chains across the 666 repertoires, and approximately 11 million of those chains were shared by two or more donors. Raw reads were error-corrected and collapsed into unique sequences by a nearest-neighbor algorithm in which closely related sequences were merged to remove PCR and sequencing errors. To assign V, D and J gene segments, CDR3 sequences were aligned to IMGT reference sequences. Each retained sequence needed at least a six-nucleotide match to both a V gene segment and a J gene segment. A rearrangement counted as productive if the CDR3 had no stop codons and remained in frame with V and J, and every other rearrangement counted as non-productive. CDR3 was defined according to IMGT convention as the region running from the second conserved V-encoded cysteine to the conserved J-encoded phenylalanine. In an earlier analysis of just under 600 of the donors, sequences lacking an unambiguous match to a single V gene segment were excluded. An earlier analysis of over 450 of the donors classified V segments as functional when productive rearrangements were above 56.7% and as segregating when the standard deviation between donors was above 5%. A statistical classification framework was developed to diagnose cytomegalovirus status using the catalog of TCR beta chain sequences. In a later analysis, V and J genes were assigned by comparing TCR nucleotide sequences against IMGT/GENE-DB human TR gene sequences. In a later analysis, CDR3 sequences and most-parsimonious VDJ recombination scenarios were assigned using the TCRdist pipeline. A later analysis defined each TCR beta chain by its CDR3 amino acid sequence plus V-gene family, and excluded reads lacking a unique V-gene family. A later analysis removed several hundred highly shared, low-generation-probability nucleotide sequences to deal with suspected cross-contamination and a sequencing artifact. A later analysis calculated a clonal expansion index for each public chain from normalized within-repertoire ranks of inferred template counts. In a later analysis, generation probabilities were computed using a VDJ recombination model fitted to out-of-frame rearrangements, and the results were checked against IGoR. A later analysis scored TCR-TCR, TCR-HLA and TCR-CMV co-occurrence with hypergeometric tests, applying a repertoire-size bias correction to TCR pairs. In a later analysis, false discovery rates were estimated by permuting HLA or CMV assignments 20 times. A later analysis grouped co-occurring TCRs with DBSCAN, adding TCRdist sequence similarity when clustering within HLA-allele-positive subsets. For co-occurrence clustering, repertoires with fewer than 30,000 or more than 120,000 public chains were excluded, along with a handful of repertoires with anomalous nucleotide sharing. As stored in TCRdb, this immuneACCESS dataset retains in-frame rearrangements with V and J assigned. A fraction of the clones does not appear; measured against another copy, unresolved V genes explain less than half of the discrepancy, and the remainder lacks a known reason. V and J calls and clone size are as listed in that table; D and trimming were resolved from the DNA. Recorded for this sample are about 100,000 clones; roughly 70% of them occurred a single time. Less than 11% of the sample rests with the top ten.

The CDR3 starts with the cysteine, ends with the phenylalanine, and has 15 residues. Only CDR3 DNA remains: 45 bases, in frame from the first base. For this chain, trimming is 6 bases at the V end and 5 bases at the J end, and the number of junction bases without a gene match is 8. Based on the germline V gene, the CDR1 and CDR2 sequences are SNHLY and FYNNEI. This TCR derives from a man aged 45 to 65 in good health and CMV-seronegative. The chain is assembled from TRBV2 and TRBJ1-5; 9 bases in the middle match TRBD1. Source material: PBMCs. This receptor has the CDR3 CASRRDRESHQPQHF. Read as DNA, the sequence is TGTGCCAGCAGGAGGGACAGGGAGAGCCATCAGCCCCAGCATTTT.